The rows below give T cell receptor beta chains drawn from one sample of a study of blood T cell repertoires in COVID-19. Produced via immunoSEQ multiplex PCR; TCRdb's table is partial and in-frame only. The sample shows about 240,000 clones, roughly 85% of them seen only once. Sequencing input: peripheral blood. These TCRs come from a man between 45 and 60 years old with COVID-19, enrolled during active disease. CDR3s include the opening cysteine and the closing phenylalanine or tryptophan. The order of the fields is V gene, D gene, clone size, J gene, CDR3 protein, CDR3 DNA. D genes are given only for firm matches. Rows give clone size only sometimes, using once, few, many, or a class for an expanded clone.

TRBV4-3	TRBD1	once	TRBJ1-1	CASSQEWTGVYTEAFF	TGCGCCAGCAGCCAAGAATGGACAGGGGTTTACACTGAAGCTTTCTTT
TRBV14	TRBD2	NA	TRBJ2-1	CASSPSGGLSSYNEQFF	TGTGCCAGCAGCCCGAGCGGGGGCCTTAGCTCCTACAATGAGCAGTTCTTC
TRBV9	TRBD2	few	TRBJ2-5	CASSASGGAGETQYF	TGTGCCAGCAGCGCTAGCGGGGGGGCCGGGGAGACCCAGTACTTC
TRBV7-9	TRBD1	NA	TRBJ1-6	CASSPTTGSAPLHF	TGTGCCAGCAGCCCGACGACAGGGTCCGCACCCCTCCACTTT
TRBV2	NA	NA	TRBJ1-6	CASIHAGDNSPLHF	TGTGCCAGCATCCACGCGGGGGACAATTCACCCCTCCACTTT
TRBV24-1	TRBD1	NA	TRBJ1-2	CATSDSRGFNYGYTF	TGTGCCACCAGTGATTCCAGGGGGTTTAACTATGGCTACACCTTC
TRBV2	NA	NA	TRBJ1-3	CASSTYRDGNTIYF	TGTGCCAGCAGCACCTACAGGGACGGAAACACCATATATTTT
TRBV18	NA	few	TRBJ1-6	CASSPTGNNSPLHF	TGTGCCAGCTCACCAACGGGAAATAATTCACCCCTCCACTTT
TRBV2	NA	NA	TRBJ2-5	CASSFDGETQYF	TGTGCCAGCAGTTTCGACGGGGAGACCCAGTACTTC
TRBV4-1	NA	NA	TRBJ2-2	CASSPGVNTGELFF	TGCGCCAGCAGTCCCGGGGTCAACACCGGGGAGCTGTTTTTT
TRBV6-2/TRBV6-3	TRBD1	once	TRBJ2-7	CASSYPDRGSSYEQYF	TGTGCCAGCAGTTACCCCGACAGGGGGAGCTCCTACGAGCAGTACTTC
TRBV7-3	NA	NA	TRBJ2-3	CASSLRGPPADTQYF	TGTGCCAGCAGCTTAAGAGGTCCTCCGGCAGATACGCAGTATTTT
TRBV6-5	NA	NA	TRBJ1-4	CASRFGSTNEKLFF	TGTGCCAGCAGGTTCGGGTCAACTAATGAAAAACTGTTTTTT
TRBV19	TRBD1	NA	TRBJ1-5	CASSLPGQGAVQPQHF	TGTGCCAGTAGCCTTCCGGGACAGGGGGCTGTTCAGCCCCAGCATTTT
TRBV29-1	TRBD1	NA	TRBJ2-1	CSAGTAGYNEQFF	TGCAGCGCAGGGACAGCAGGGTACAATGAGCAGTTCTTC
TRBV6-5	TRBD2	NA	TRBJ2-1	CASSTSGGTYNEQFF	TGTGCCAGCAGTACGAGCGGGGGCACCTACAATGAGCAGTTCTTC
TRBV27	NA	NA	TRBJ2-7	CASSFGQEEYEQYF	TGTGCCAGCAGTTTCGGTCAGGAGGAGTACGAGCAGTACTTC